One sample yielded the 8 T cell receptor beta chains listed below, sequenced in a study of blood T cell repertoires in COVID-19. Some clones are missing from TCRdb's copy, which holds only in-frame ones; the method was immunoSEQ multiplex PCR. The sample holds hundreds of thousands of clones, 88% seen once. Specimen: peripheral blood. The receptors come from a woman in her seventies with COVID-19, enrolled during active disease.

The chain couples TRBV29-1 to TRBJ1-2; 12 bases agree with TRBD1. Germline V gene data show CDR1 as SQVTM and CDR2 as ANQGSEA. This CDR3 comprises 13 residues. Trimming at V came to 6 bases and at J to 7 bases, leaving 6 bases not matched to a gene. The CDR3 sequence is CSVAGTGGFGYTF. In DNA form, the CDR3 reads TGCAGCGTCGCCGGGACAGGGGGCTTTGGCTACACCTTC.

This clone has just a few counts. V is TRBV19 and J is TRBJ1-3, with 12 nucleotides matching TRBD1. The germline CDR1 and CDR2 sequences are LNHDA and SQIVND (reference sequence). The V gene end was trimmed by 8 bases and the J gene end by 2 bases; junction bases not matched to a gene: 13. The CDR3 covers 18 residues. As DNA, the CDR3 is TGTGCCAGTGGAAGGGTAATACGGGACAGGGGGCCTGGAAACACCATATATTTT. It is translated as CASGRVIRDRGPGNTIYF.

This chain joins TRBV19 and TRBJ2-2, with D perhaps TRBD1 (6 bases). Per the germline V gene, CDR1 is LNHDA and CDR2 is SQIVND (reference sequence). V lost 5 bases and J lost 1, with 8 bases in between. The CDR3 totals 14 residues. The CDR3 sequence: CASSWGQNTGELFF. The CDR3 coding sequence is TGTGCCAGTAGTTGGGGACAGAACACCGGGGAGCTGTTTTTT.

The V and J genes are TRBV6-5 and TRBJ2-3; maybe TRBD1 (6 bases). CDR3 length: 15 amino acids. Germline assignment: CDR1 MNHEY and CDR2 SVGAGI. V shed 4 bases and J shed 2 bases, with 13 bases lying between them. The CDR3 bases are TGTGCCAGCAGTTCCCCCCAGGGGCTCACAGATACGCAGTATTTT. Translation: CASSSPQGLTDTQYF.

The chain combines TRBV6-2 or TRBV6-3 with TRBJ2-7; D is perhaps TRBD2 (6 bases). The length of the CDR3 is 14 residues. Germline-derived CDR1 and CDR2 are MNHEY and SVGEGT. The ends were cut back, 4 bases at V and 0 bases at J, with 10 bases in the middle. Here the CDR3 DNA reads TGTGCCAGCAGTTTGGCGGGGAACTCCTACGAGCAGTACTTC. The encoded protein is CASSLAGNSYEQYF.

The CDR3, as DNA: TGTGCCAGCAGCCAAGGGGACAGGGCTAATTCACCCCTCCACTTT. It specifies CASSQGDRANSPLHF. The chain couples TRBV3-1 (or the pseudogene TRBV3-2) to TRBJ1-6, with 9 nucleotides matching TRBD1. Germline V gives CDR1 LGHDT, CDR2 YNNKEL (reference sequence). The CDR3 loop spans 15 amino acids. V shed 1 base and J 6 bases; nucleotides not matched to a gene: 1.

This sequence joins TRBV10-3 and TRBJ1-1; 9 bases are shared with TRBD1. Germline CDR1 and CDR2: ENHRY and SYGVKD. This CDR3 is built from 15 residues. V dropped 2 bases and J dropped 1; count of bases not matched to a gene: 2. CDR3 residues: CAISETGGANTEAFF. Here the CDR3 DNA reads TGTGCCATCAGTGAGACAGGGGGCGCGAACACTGAAGCTTTCTTT.

The chain has TRBV18 and TRBJ1-1; D might be TRBD1 (5 bases). Per the germline V gene, CDR1 is KGHSH and CDR2 is LQKENI. Trimming removed 2 bases at V and 0 bases at J, with 7 bases between. There are 14 residues in the CDR3. The CDR3 DNA sequence: TGTGCCAGCTCACCAGGGGCGTTGAACACTGAAGCTTTCTTT. It translates to CASSPGALNTEAFF.